This T cell receptor (beta chain) was observed in a study of long-term antiretroviral therapy in people with HIV. Turning to the study itself: The 2015 recommendation for immediate ART came about a decade after the earliest samples. General observations from the study: Blood specimens, gathered between the mid-2000s and the late 2010s, were possibly obtained under older ART regimens.

In the case of this clone: Antigen specificity is unknown.

The CDR3 covers 12 residues. V was pared by 2 bases and J by 2 bases, with 3 bases between. CDR1 and CDR2 (germline): SGHAT, FQNNGV. They ran version v3.0 of the immunoSEQ assay at survey level. Repertoires were generated with immunoSEQ multiplex PCR, while TCRdb's copy carries only in-frame clones and drops some. The sample carries 15,000 to 20,000 clones, 79% recorded once. At minimum, one pre-ART and two post-ART PBMC samples were obtained from each donor. The chain employs TRBV11-2 and TRBJ1-2; no reliable D call. This specimen was unsorted PBMCs, taken at the start of antiretroviral therapy. This TCR derives from a man aged 25-40 years with HIV. CDR3 residues: CASSLRNYGYTF. The CDR3 region has the DNA TGTGCCAGCAGCTTACGGAACTATGGCTACACCTTC.